This TCR beta chain was recorded in a study of beta chain features in type 1 diabetes. Reverse transcribing all isolated RNA meant expressed TCRB transcripts were sequenced. The average read count of naive, central memory and regulatory T cell samples was some 3.5 million. This table comes from immunoSEQ multiplex PCR, and its TCRdb copy is limited to in-frame clones, with some not included. The sample consists of fewer than 350,000 clones, around 7.3% of them appearing once. General study points: The study found moderately but significantly shorter TCRB CDR3s in all four CD4+ subsets of Type 1 diabetes patients. Naive, central memory and Treg TCRB repertoires seemed to resemble each other more closely in patients than they did in healthy donors. These data did not resolve whether HLA type affects TCRB rearrangement.

The CDR3 sequence is 10 residues long. Trimming shortened V by 6 bases and J by 5 bases, and 7 bases separated the two germline ends. The germline gives CDR1 DFQATT, CDR2 SNEGSKA (reference sequence). This clone occurred a few times. The antigen remains undetermined. What was sequenced was central memory CD4+ T cells from blood. This clonotype originated in a young woman in good health. This chain connects TRBV20-1 to TRBJ1-1; D is unclear. The CDR3 loop reads CSALRTEAFF. In DNA, the CDR3 is TGCAGTGCCCTTCGGACTGAAGCTTTCTTT.